This passage covers 28 T cell receptor beta chains from one sample sequenced in a study of blood T cell repertoires in COVID-19. TCRdb keeps only in-frame clones here, not all; method: immunoSEQ multiplex PCR. The sample carries some 190,000 clones, approximately 85% recorded once. Sequencing was carried out using PBMCs or T cells enriched from blood (not recorded which). The source is a man aged 35 to 55 with acute COVID-19.

The CDR3 coding sequence is TGTGCCAGCAGCTGGGGACTAGGCACAGATACGCAGTATTTT. It translates to CASSWGLGTDTQYF. This chain links TRBV7-3 with TRBJ2-3; the match to TRBD2 covers 8 bases. Germline V gene sequence: CDR1 SGHTA, CDR2 FQGTGA. This CDR3 comprises 14 residues. Losses at the gene ends were 4 bases for V and 1 base for J; bases not matched to a gene: 1.

This sequence joins TRBV10-3 and TRBJ1-1, with 9 positions matching TRBD1. This CDR3 is built from 14 residues. The germline V gene has CDR1 ENHRY and CDR2 SYGVKD. J was trimmed by 4 bases and V by 2 bases; bases with no gene match: 2. Written as DNA, the CDR3 is TGTGCCATCAGTGAGACGACAGGGGGCACTGAAGCTTTCTTT. It is translated as CAISETTGGTEAFF.

This chain links TRBV9 with TRBJ2-7; 11 bases are shared with TRBD1. Germline V gives CDR1 SGDLS, CDR2 YYNGEE. CDR3 length equals 15 residues. V was pared by 3 bases and J by 6 bases, with 8 bases of the junction left unmatched. For the CDR3, the DNA is TGTGCCAGCAGCGCAAGGGACAGGGGGTTGAGCGAGCAGTACTTC. Protein product: CASSARDRGLSEQYF.

The rearrangement links TRBV9 to TRBJ2-2; the match to TRBD2 covers 8 bases. V trimming: 0 bases; J trimming: 1 base; junction bases outside the gene matches: 2. Per germline, CDR1 SGDLS and CDR2 YYNGEE. The CDR3 spans 16 residues. This chain's CDR3 is CASSVELAVNTGELFF. The CDR3 nucleotides are TGTGCCAGCAGCGTAGAACTAGCGGTGAACACCGGGGAGCTGTTTTTT.

The chain joins TRBV11-3 to TRBJ1-1, with TRBD1 matching over 7 bases. J gave up 6 bases and V 2 bases, and 6 bases lay outside the gene matches. The CDR3 sequence is 14 residues long. CDR1 and CDR2 from the germline V gene are SGHNT and YENEEA. The CDR3 here is CASSLQGGESEAFF. In DNA form, the CDR3 reads TGTGCCAGCAGCTTACAGGGGGGAGAATCTGAAGCTTTCTTT. The whole variable domain, remainder taken from reference TRBV11-3 and TRBJ1-1, is EAGVVQSPRYKIIEKKQPVAFWCNPISGHNTLYWYLQNLGQGPELLIRYENEEAVDDSQLPKDRFSAERLKGVDSTLKIQPAELGDSAVYLCASSLQGGESEAFFGQGTRLTVV.

V is TRBV28 and J is TRBJ1-2; 8 positions agree with TRBD1. The CDR3 is made up of 13 amino acids. The junction had 7 bases not matched to a gene; V was cut back by 7 bases and J by 6 bases. Germline V CDR1 and CDR2: MDHEN, SYDVKM. CDR3 sequence (DNA): TGTGCCAGCACACGACAGGGGACCAATGGCTACACCTTC. Its translation: CASTRQGTNGYTF.

J is TRBJ2-2 and V is TRBV20-1; 8 bases line up with TRBD2. Germline CDR1 DFQATT, CDR2 SNEGSKA (reference sequence). The CDR3 loop spans 14 amino acids. Unmatched junction bases numbered 1, after V lost 3 bases and J lost 1 base. Here the CDR3 DNA reads TGCAGTGCTAGTAGCGGGAAGAACACCGGGGAGCTGTTTTTT. Protein sequence: CSASSGKNTGELFF.

This chain uses TRBV24-1 with TRBJ2-5; D remains ambiguous. The CDR3 runs 11 residues. V was pared by 6 bases and J by 5 bases, with 6 bases between. The germline V gene encodes CDR1 KGHDR and CDR2 SFDVKD. Here the CDR3 reads CATSWAETQYF. The CDR3 DNA reads TGTGCCACCAGTTGGGCGGAGACCCAGTACTTC.

This clone appeared a single time. The V call is TRBV7-9, the J call TRBJ1-3; 8 positions agree with TRBD1. Trimming cost V 2 bases and J 0 bases; bases outside gene matches: 0. Looked up from germline, CDR1 is SEHNR and CDR2 is FQNEAQ (reference sequence). CDR3 size: 15 residues. The CDR3 spells CASSLTGGSGNTIYF. In nucleotides, the CDR3 is TGTGCCAGCAGCTTAACAGGGGGCTCTGGAAACACCATATATTTT.

The V gene is TRBV5-4, the J gene TRBJ2-1; 11 positions match TRBD2. The trim removed 4 bases at V and 0 bases at J, leaving 15 bases unmatched. Germline-derived CDR1 and CDR2 are SGHNT and YYREEE (reference sequence). The CDR3 is 20 amino acids. CDR3 DNA sequence: TGTGCCAGCAGCAAGGCCCCGGGACTAGCGGACTACGGCTCCTACAATGAGCAGTTCTTC. This encodes CASSKAPGLADYGSYNEQFF.

The chain recombines TRBV6-1 with TRBJ1-2; 12 bases are a match to TRBD1. The CDR3 is 15 amino acids. Germline V gene lookup returns CDR1 MNHNS and CDR2 SASEGT. V shed 3 bases, J shed 8 bases, and the junction held 7 bases outside the gene matches. The CDR3 DNA is TGTGCCAGCAGTGATCCGGGACAGGGGGCGAGGGGCTACACCTTC. As protein: CASSDPGQGARGYTF.

The chain carries TRBV9 and TRBJ1-1; D may be TRBD1 (6 bases). Germline CDR1 SGDLS, CDR2 YYNGEE. The CDR3 has 15 residues. V was clipped by 0 bases and J by 3 bases, with 12 bases between them. In DNA form, the CDR3 reads TGTGCCAGCAGCGTAGAATGGCAGGGGTACACTGAAGCTTTCTTT. As protein: CASSVEWQGYTEAFF.

This clone occurred a few times. This chain uses TRBV30 with TRBJ1-2; D possibly corresponds to TRBD1 (5 bases). The length of the CDR3 is 13 residues. Trimming took off 4 bases at V and 4 bases at J, with 13 bases between the two ends. The germline gives CDR1 GTSNPN, CDR2 SVGIG (reference sequence). CDR3 amino acids: CAWIATGSYGYTF. DNA for the CDR3: TGTGCCTGGATAGCCACAGGCTCCTATGGCTACACCTTC.

The V call is TRBV25-1, the J call TRBJ2-7; no definite D call. Trimming shortened V by 5 bases and J by 5 bases, and 10 bases separated the two germline ends. Germline CDR1 is MGHDK and CDR2 is SYGVNS. The CDR3 has 12 amino acids. CDR3 region: CASSRLLDEQYF. The CDR3 DNA reads TGTGCCAGCAGTAGACTCCTCGACGAGCAGTACTTC.

The J gene is TRBJ2-2, the V gene TRBV3-1 (or the pseudogene TRBV3-2); D is uncertain. Germline CDR1 reads LGHDT; CDR2 reads YNNKEL (reference sequence). This CDR3 is built from 12 residues. Trimming pared 2 bases from V and 6 bases from J, leaving 4 bases between. The CDR3 protein is CASSQYAGELFF. In DNA, the CDR3 is TGTGCCAGCAGCCAATATGCCGGGGAGCTGTTTTTT.

The CDR3 DNA reads as TGCGCCAGCAGGGTCAGCCAAGAGACCCAGTACTTC. It specifies CASRVSQETQYF. This chain joins TRBV5-1 and TRBJ2-5; D remains ambiguous. With 5 bases removed from V and 1 base from J, the gap between germline ends came to 6 bases. From germline, CDR1 is SGHRS and CDR2 YFSETQ. The CDR3 runs 12 residues.

The V call is TRBV5-1, the J call TRBJ2-7; tentatively, D is TRBD1 (6 bases). Germline CDR1 is SGHRS and CDR2 is YFSETQ. V lost 5 bases and J lost 4, with 13 bases in between. CDR3 length: 13 residues. The chain's CDR3 is CASRLQGGYEQYF. CDR3 nucleotides: TGCGCCAGCAGGTTACAGGGTGGGTACGAGCAGTACTTC. Variable domain in full (rest from reference TRBV5-1 and TRBJ2-7): KAGVTQTPRYLIKTRGQQVTLSCSPISGHRSVSWYQQTPGQGLQFLFEYFSETQRNKGNFPGRFSGRQFSNSRSEMNVSTLELGDSALYLCASRLQGGYEQYFGPGTRLTVT.

The chain recombines TRBV30 with TRBJ2-5; 7 positions match TRBD2. V was pared by 3 bases and J by 4 bases, with 8 bases of the junction left unmatched. This CDR3 is 14 amino acids long. CDR1 is GTSNPN and CDR2 is SVGIG in the germline V gene (reference sequence). The CDR3 sequence is CAWSRGRGGETQYF. DNA of the CDR3: TGTGCCTGGAGCCGGGGGAGGGGTGGAGAGACCCAGTACTTC.

This chain uses TRBV5-1 with TRBJ2-3; maybe TRBD2 (6 bases). The germline gives CDR1 SGHRS, CDR2 YFSETQ. Between the trimmed V and J ends, which lost 4 bases and 2 bases, there was a span of 8 bases. The CDR3 has 13 amino acids. The DNA of the CDR3 is TGCGCCAGCAGCCGGGACTCCACAGATACGCAGTATTTT. This sequence encodes CASSRDSTDTQYF.

The rearrangement joins TRBV27 to TRBJ2-2; TRBD1 is a possible D gene (5 bases). The germline V gene encodes CDR1 MNHEY and CDR2 SMNVEV (reference sequence). Trimming pared 10 bases from V and 6 bases from J, leaving 15 bases between. CDR3 length: 13 residues. The chain's CDR3 is CATRWGGSGELFF. The DNA of the CDR3 is TGTGCCACCCGGTGGGGCGGATCCGGGGAGCTGTTTTTT.

The rearrangement joins TRBV7-6 to TRBJ1-2, with D maybe TRBD1 (5 bases). The CDR3 is 15 amino acids. V gave up 5 bases and J gave up 4 bases, with 17 bases separating them. The germline V gene encodes CDR1 SGHVS and CDR2 FNYEAQ. CDR3 DNA sequence: TGTGCCAGCAGCCTGGACACAGATGGGGTCTATGGCTACACCTTC. Its protein product is CASSLDTDGVYGYTF.

This clone was detected only once. The chain carries TRBV7-3 and TRBJ2-1, with 12 bases that match TRBD2. V lost 5 bases and J lost 7; bases outside the gene matches: 6. Per germline, CDR1 SGHTA and CDR2 FQGTGA. The CDR3 is made up of 15 amino acids. Written as DNA, the CDR3 is TGTGCCAGCAGCCCCGTTACTAGCGGGAGGAATGAGCAGTTCTTC. Translation gives CASSPVTSGRNEQFF.

V usage is TRBV5-6 and J usage is TRBJ2-1; a weak D match, TRBD1 (6 bases). CDR1 and CDR2 (germline): SGHDT, YYEEEE. The length of the CDR3 is 12 residues. V was cut by 3 bases and J by 15 bases, with 16 bases left in between. The CDR3 protein is CASSSRDTPTFF. The CDR3 coding sequence is TGTGCCAGCAGCTCTCGGGACACCCCAACGTTCTTC.

The J gene is TRBJ1-4, the V gene TRBV5-8, with 9 bases lining up with TRBD1. CDR3 size: 14 residues. J was trimmed by 7 bases and V by 4 bases; bases with no gene match: 5. Germline V gene sequence: CDR1 SGHTS, CDR2 YDEGEE. The CDR3 DNA reads TGTGCCAGCAGCCATCGACAGGGGGGTGAAAAACTGTTTTTT. Protein product: CASSHRQGGEKLFF.

This sequence joins TRBV21-1 and TRBJ1-5; the table's TRBD1 call for D was not verified on the DNA. TRBV21-1 is listed as a pseudogene. This CDR3 contains 16 residues. CDR3 in amino acids: CASSKQQGRIDQPQHF. CDR3 bases: TGTGCCAGCAGCAAACAACAGGGTCGAATAGATCAGCCCCAGCATTTT.

The chain couples TRBV9 to TRBJ2-2, with D possibly being TRBD1 (6 bases). Germline V gene sequence: CDR1 SGDLS, CDR2 YYNGEE. V was shortened by 1 base and J by 8 bases, with 15 bases between the two germline ends. This CDR3 contains 15 residues. CDR3 region: CASSVLQGVEGELFF. For the CDR3, the DNA is TGTGCCAGCAGCGTATTACAGGGAGTTGAGGGGGAGCTGTTTTTT.

This sequence joins TRBV7-2 and TRBJ2-3, with 8 positions matching TRBD2. The CDR3 contains 15 residues. From germline, CDR1 is SGHTA and CDR2 FQGNSA. The J segment lost 3 bases and the V segment lost 8 bases, leaving 10 bases of the junction unmatched. The CDR3 is CASRASGPATDTQYF. Here the CDR3 DNA reads TGTGCCAGCCGGGCTAGCGGGCCGGCGACAGATACGCAGTATTTT.

The gene calls are TRBV5-1 and TRBJ2-7; tentative D call: TRBD2 (5 bases). Trimming removed 1 base from V and 5 bases from J, with 10 bases in between. The CDR3 runs to 13 residues. The germline gives CDR1 SGHRS, CDR2 YFSETQ. CDR3 coding DNA: TGCGCCAGCAGCTTGCCTGCCGGGGACGAGCAGTACTTC. It is translated as CASSLPAGDEQYF.